A single sample gave rise to the 17 T cell receptor beta chains below, sequenced in a study of human T cells and chemical hapten exposure. One entry per CDR3 protein, called by TCRdb with MiXCR from the RACE reads. The profile covers some 27,000 distinct CDR3 sequences, with 8% to 10% appearing a single time and around 7% taken by the ten largest. Sample time point: patch test 2, 6 weeks after DPC sensitization. Regarding treatment: therapeutic diphenylcyclopropenone sensitization with weekly scalp DPC. The starting material was whole blood, obtained in connection with sensitization to the hapten diphenylcyclopropenone (DPC). All receptors derive from a man aged 25 to 45 with alopecia areata. Some clones in this sample may be carry-over from other donors' samples.

In its sample, this clonotype was seen many times. The rearrangement joins TRBV6-1 to TRBJ1-4; 9 positions agree with TRBD1. This CDR3 comprises 15 residues. J was trimmed by 7 bases and V by 3 bases; bases with no gene match: 6. CDR1 and CDR2 (germline): MNHNS, SASEGT. CDR3 in amino acids: CASSEIGQGFEKLFF. For the CDR3, the DNA is TGTGCCAGCAGTGAGATTGGACAGGGGTTTGAAAAACTGTTTTTT.

This clonotype is classed as medium-sized (0.01 to 0.1%). V is TRBV4-1 and J is TRBJ1-1; 11 bases line up with TRBD1. The CDR3 has 19 residues. Germline CDR1 reads MGHRA; CDR2 reads YSYEKL. V lost 0 bases and J lost 3; bases outside the gene matches: 12. In nucleotides, the CDR3 is TGCGCCAGCAGCCAAGACGCACCGGGACAGGGGGATCTGGACACTGAAGCTTTCTTT. As protein: CASSQDAPGQGDLDTEAFF.

This clonotype was counted a few times. The J gene is TRBJ2-1, the V gene TRBV11-2, with a possible D match to TRBD2 (5 bases). Germline CDR1 reads SGHAT; CDR2 reads FQNNGV. The ends were cut back, 1 base at V and 7 bases at J, with 11 bases in the middle. CDR3 length: 14 amino acids. The CDR3 protein is CASSLVEEVNEQFF. The CDR3 coding sequence is TGTGCCAGCAGCTTAGTGGAGGAGGTAAATGAGCAGTTCTTC.

The CDR3 sequence is CASGFERDTEAFF. CDR3 nucleotides: TGTGCTAGTGGTTTTGAAAGGGACACTGAAGCTTTCTTT. This chain joins TRBV12-5 and TRBJ1-1; D call uncertain. V was shortened by 3 bases and J by 3 bases, with 8 bases between the two germline ends. The CDR3 extends over 13 amino acids. The V gene's germline CDR1 is LGHNT and CDR2 FRNRAP.

By share, this clonotype ranks as medium-sized. V and J are TRBV6-6 and TRBJ2-3; 7 bases match TRBD2. The CDR3 runs to 21 residues. The germline V gene has CDR1 MNHNY and CDR2 SVGAGI (reference sequence). V was clipped by 4 bases and J by 0 bases; unmatched bases: 22. The CDR3 sequence: CASSSRNIRGGPEGSTDTQYF. For the CDR3, the DNA is TGTGCCAGCAGTTCCCGTAATATTCGGGGAGGGCCGGAGGGTAGCACAGATACGCAGTATTTT.

This clonotype appeared many times. The chain recombines TRBV19 with TRBJ1-2; D unclear. The V gene's germline CDR1 is LNHDA and CDR2 SQIVND (reference sequence). V gave up 8 bases and J gave up 3 bases, with 13 bases separating them. The CDR3 consists of 13 residues. In DNA, the CDR3 is TGTGCCAGTGCCCCTCTAAGGGACTATGGCTACACCTTC. It yields the protein CASAPLRDYGYTF. The full variable domain, its missing parts supplied by reference TRBV19 and TRBJ1-2, is DGGITQSPKYLFRKEGQNVTLSCEQNLNHDAMYWYRQDPGQGLRLIYYSQIVNDFQKGDIAEGYSVSREKKESFPLTVTSAQKNPTAFYLCASAPLRDYGYTFGSGTRLTVV.

This rearrangement joins TRBV18 to TRBJ1-1, with D unresolved. The CDR3 length is 13 residues. Germline values: CDR1 KGHSH, CDR2 LQKENI. V gave up 2 bases and J gave up 3 bases, with 7 bases separating them. CDR3 sequence reads: CASSPGPDTEAFF. In DNA form, the CDR3 reads TGTGCCAGCTCACCAGGTCCCGACACTGAAGCTTTCTTT.

The chain links TRBV12-3 or TRBV12-4 to TRBJ2-1, with TRBD1 matching 10 bases. The CDR3 totals 16 residues. The V and J ends lost 5 bases and 4 bases, in that order; junction bases with no gene match: 8. The CDR3 loop reads CASSRLWDRGYNEQFF. The CDR3, as DNA: TGTGCCAGCAGTCGTCTTTGGGACAGGGGTTACAATGAGCAGTTCTTC.

There are a few counts of this clonotype. The rearrangement uses TRBV7-2 and TRBJ2-1; 7 positions match TRBD1. The CDR3 length is 12 residues. V lost 4 bases, J lost 8 bases, and 2 bases stayed unmatched. Germline V gene data show CDR1 as SGHTA and CDR2 as FQGNSA. CDR3 sequence: CASSSDRDEQFF. The DNA of the CDR3 is TGTGCCAGCAGCTCTGACAGGGATGAGCAGTTCTTC.

This clonotype was counted ten times or more. The CDR3 DNA follows: TGTGCCAGCAGCCAAGTTGGCCATCAGCAGCCCCAGCATTTT. It translates to CASSQVGHQQPQHF. This chain links TRBV4-2 with TRBJ1-5; D unresolved. The CDR3 totals 14 residues. The germline gives CDR1 LGHNA, CDR2 YNFKEQ. With 1 base removed from V and 7 bases from J, the gap between germline ends came to 11 bases.

This clonotype was seen repeatedly, ten times or more. The V gene is TRBV20-1, the J gene TRBJ2-3, with 10 bases matching TRBD2. V lost 6 bases to trimming and J lost 4 bases; unmatched junction nucleotides: 7. CDR1 and CDR2 from the germline V gene are DFQATT and SNEGSKA (reference sequence). The CDR3 is 14 amino acids. The CDR3, as DNA: TGCAGTGCCATCCCTAGCGGGGGTTCAGATACGCAGTATTTT. Translation: CSAIPSGGSDTQYF.

The chain employs TRBV29-1 and TRBJ1-2; 7 bases agree with TRBD1. The germline V gene encodes CDR1 SQVTM and CDR2 ANQGSEA. This CDR3 has 12 residues. The V and J ends lost 7 bases and 2 bases, in that order; junction bases with no gene match: 4. The CDR3: CSGGTANYGYTF. The CDR3 nucleotides read TGCAGCGGCGGGACAGCAAACTATGGCTACACCTTC.

This clonotype occurred a few times. This sequence joins TRBV18 and TRBJ2-1; D gene ambiguous. The germline V gene encodes CDR1 KGHSH and CDR2 LQKENI. The V gene lost 3 bases and the J gene lost 4 bases, with 10 bases spanning the gap. The CDR3 consists of 14 residues. As DNA, the CDR3 is TGTGCCAGCTCACCGACCAGGAATTACAATGAGCAGTTCTTC. It translates to CASSPTRNYNEQFF.

The rearrangement joins TRBV6-2 or TRBV6-3 to TRBJ1-4; TRBD1 might be the D (6 bases). Trimming took 5 bases from V and 8 from J, leaving 18 bases between them. There are 15 residues in the CDR3. The germline gives CDR1 MNHEY, CDR2 SVGEGT. The CDR3 region has the DNA TGTGCCAGCAGTGCATTCGGACAGACGGGGGAAAAACTGTTTTTT. Translation gives CASSAFGQTGEKLFF.

The V and J genes are TRBV12-3 or TRBV12-4 and TRBJ1-1, with a weak D call TRBD1 (5 bases). The CDR3 loop spans 13 amino acids. V lost 6 bases to trimming and J lost 4 bases, with 12 bases between them. The CDR3 loop is CASSYGTGTEAFF. Written as DNA, the CDR3 is TGTGCCAGCAGCTACGGGACCGGCACTGAAGCTTTCTTT.

Ten or more counts support this clonotype. This rearrangement joins TRBV13 to TRBJ1-1, with D hard to call. Trimming removed 5 bases at V and 2 bases at J, with 9 bases between. CDR3 length: 13 residues. CDR1 is PRHDT and CDR2 is FYEKMQ in the germline V gene (reference sequence). The CDR3 is CASSDRLNTEAFF. The CDR3 DNA is TGTGCCAGCAGCGACCGGCTCAACACTGAAGCTTTCTTT.

This clonotype was observed at least ten times. The chain links TRBV7-2 to TRBJ2-6; D remains ambiguous. There are 15 residues in the CDR3. CDR1 and CDR2 (germline): SGHTA, FQGNSA. Trimming shortened V by 5 bases and J by 2 bases, and 10 bases separated the two germline ends. Written as DNA, the CDR3 is TGTGCCAGCAGCCCGCAGGCTCCTGGGGCCAACGTCCTGACTTTC. Its protein is CASSPQAPGANVLTF.